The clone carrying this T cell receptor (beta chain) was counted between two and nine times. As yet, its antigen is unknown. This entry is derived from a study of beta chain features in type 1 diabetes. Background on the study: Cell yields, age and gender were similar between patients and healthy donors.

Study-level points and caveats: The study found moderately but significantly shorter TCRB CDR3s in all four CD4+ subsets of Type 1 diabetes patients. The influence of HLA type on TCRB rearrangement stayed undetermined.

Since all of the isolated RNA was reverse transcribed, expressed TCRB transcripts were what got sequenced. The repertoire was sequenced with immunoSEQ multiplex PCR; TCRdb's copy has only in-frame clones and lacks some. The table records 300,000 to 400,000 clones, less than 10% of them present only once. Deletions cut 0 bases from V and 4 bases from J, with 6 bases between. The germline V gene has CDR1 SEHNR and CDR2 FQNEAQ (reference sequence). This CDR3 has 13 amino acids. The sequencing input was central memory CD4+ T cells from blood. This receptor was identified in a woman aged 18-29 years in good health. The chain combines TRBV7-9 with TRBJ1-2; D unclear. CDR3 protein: CASSLANLYGYTF. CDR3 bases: TGTGCCAGCAGCTTAGCAAACCTCTATGGCTACACCTTC.